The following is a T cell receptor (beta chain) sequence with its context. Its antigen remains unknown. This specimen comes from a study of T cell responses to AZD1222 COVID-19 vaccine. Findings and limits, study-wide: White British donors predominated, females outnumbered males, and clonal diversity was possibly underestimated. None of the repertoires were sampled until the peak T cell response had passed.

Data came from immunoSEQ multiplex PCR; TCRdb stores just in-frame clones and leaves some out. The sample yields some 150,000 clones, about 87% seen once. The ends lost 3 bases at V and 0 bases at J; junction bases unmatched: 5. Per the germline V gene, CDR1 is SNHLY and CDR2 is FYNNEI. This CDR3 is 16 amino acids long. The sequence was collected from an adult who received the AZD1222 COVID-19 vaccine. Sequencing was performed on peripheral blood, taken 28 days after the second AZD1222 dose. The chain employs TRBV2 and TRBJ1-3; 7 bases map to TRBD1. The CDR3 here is CASSDAGGASGNTIYF. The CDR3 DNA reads TGTGCCAGCAGTGACGCAGGGGGAGCCTCTGGAAACACCATATATTTT.